These 7 T cell receptor beta chains were all obtained from the same sample, sequenced in a study of T cells in tumors after PD-1 blockade. Using immunoSEQ multiplex PCR, the repertoire was profiled, and TCRdb retains in-frame clones only, with some absent. Among about 1,500 clones listed, approximately 70% were seen once. The sequences come from tumor tissue, collected before anti-PD-1 treatment. All receptors derive from a human donor with basal cell carcinoma.

The chain couples TRBV3-1 (or the pseudogene TRBV3-2) to TRBJ2-7; TRBD1 might be the D (6 bases). Germline V gives CDR1 LGHDT, CDR2 YNNKEL (reference sequence). The V gene lost 4 bases and the J gene lost 7 bases, with 17 bases spanning the gap. This CDR3 contains 14 residues. The CDR3 loop reads CASSPQGYFGEQYF. The CDR3 DNA reads as TGTGCCAGCAGCCCACAGGGATACTTCGGAGAGCAGTACTTC.

CDR3 sequence: CASSITVTTSYEQYF. CDR3 nucleotides: TGTGCCAGTAGTATAACGGTAACAACTTCCTACGAGCAGTACTTC. The chain joins TRBV19 to TRBJ2-7, with D uncertain. V lost 2 bases and J lost 1, with 12 bases in between. This CDR3 contains 15 residues. Germline CDR1 LNHDA, CDR2 SQIVND (reference sequence).

A few counts support this clone. The chain couples TRBV18 to TRBJ1-2, with a possible D match to TRBD1 (6 bases). Deletions cut 2 bases from V and 7 bases from J, with 17 bases between. The germline V gene has CDR1 KGHSH and CDR2 LQKENI. This CDR3 spans 15 amino acids. CDR3 amino acids: CASSPSRGGLSGYTF. DNA of the CDR3: TGTGCCAGCTCACCATCCCGGGGGGGCCTTTCTGGCTACACCTTC.

The rearrangement joins TRBV7-9 to TRBJ2-3, with 12 nucleotides matching TRBD1. The CDR3 consists of 16 residues. After removal of 4 bases from V and 3 bases from J, the junction contained 5 bases not matched to a gene. CDR1 and CDR2 from the germline V gene are SEHNR and FQNEAQ (reference sequence). CDR3 DNA sequence: TGTGCCAGCAGCTCGGGGGGACAGGGGGCAACAGATACGCAGTATTTT. This gives the protein CASSSGGQGATDTQYF.

The chain links TRBV4-1 to TRBJ2-7; the D is unclear. Germline CDR1 is MGHRA and CDR2 is YSYEKL. The V gene lost 0 bases and the J gene lost 0 bases, with 9 bases spanning the gap. The CDR3 is made up of 15 amino acids. CDR3: CASSQDRTVSYEQYF. In nucleotides, the CDR3 is TGCGCCAGCAGCCAAGATCGTACAGTCTCCTACGAGCAGTACTTC.

This chain joins TRBV6-5 and TRBJ1-5; the match to TRBD1 covers 7 bases. Germline-derived CDR1 and CDR2 are MNHEY and SVGAGI. This CDR3 region has 14 residues. Losses at the gene ends were 2 bases for V and 7 bases for J; bases not matched to a gene: 5. The chain's CDR3 is CASSYNAGGQPQHF. The CDR3 bases are TGTGCCAGCAGTTACAATGCAGGGGGACAGCCCCAGCATTTT.

This rearrangement joins TRBV19 to TRBJ1-3; D gene uncertain. V was clipped by 8 bases and J by 4 bases, with 6 bases between them. Germline lookup yields CDR1 LNHDA and CDR2 SQIVND (reference sequence). This CDR3 has 11 amino acids. CDR3 nucleotide sequence: TGTGCCAGTCGCAGGGGAAACACCATATATTTT. Protein sequence: CASRRGNTIYF.